This TCR beta chain originates from a study of OX40 agonist ivuxolimab in advanced cancers. Deletions cut 4 bases from V and 1 base from J, with 19 bases between. Germline V lookup: CDR1 SEHNR, CDR2 FQNEAQ (reference sequence). CDR3 length: 17 residues. This table comes from immunoSEQ multiplex PCR, and its TCRdb copy is limited to in-frame clones, with some not included. The sample comprises approximately 76,000 clones, 92% of which are singletons, and more than 8.5% rests with the top ten. The source of this sequence is an adult with an advanced solid tumor such as melanoma, head and neck, liver or kidney cancer. The gene calls are TRBV7-9 and TRBJ1-1; no reliable D call. Sequenced here: CD4+ or CD8+ T cells sorted from blood, sampled in a trial of the OX40 agonist ivuxolimab. The CDR3 DNA sequence: TGTGCCAGCAGCTCAACCCGGCTCGGGGATTCGAACACTGAAGCTTTCTTT. This codes for CASSSTRLGDSNTEAFF.